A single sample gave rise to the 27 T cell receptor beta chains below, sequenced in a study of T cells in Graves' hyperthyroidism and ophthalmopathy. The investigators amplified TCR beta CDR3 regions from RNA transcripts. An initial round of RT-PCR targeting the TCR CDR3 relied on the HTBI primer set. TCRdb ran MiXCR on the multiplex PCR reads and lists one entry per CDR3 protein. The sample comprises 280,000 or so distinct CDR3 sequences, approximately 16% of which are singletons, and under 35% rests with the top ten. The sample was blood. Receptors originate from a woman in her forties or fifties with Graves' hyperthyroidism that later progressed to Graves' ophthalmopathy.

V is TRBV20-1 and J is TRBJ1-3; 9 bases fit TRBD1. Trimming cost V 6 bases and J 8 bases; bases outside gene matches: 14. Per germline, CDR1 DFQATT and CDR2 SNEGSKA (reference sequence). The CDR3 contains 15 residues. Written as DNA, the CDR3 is TGCAGTGCCCCTGACAGGGGGTCCGACTACTACACCATATATTTT. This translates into CSAPDRGSDYYTIYF.

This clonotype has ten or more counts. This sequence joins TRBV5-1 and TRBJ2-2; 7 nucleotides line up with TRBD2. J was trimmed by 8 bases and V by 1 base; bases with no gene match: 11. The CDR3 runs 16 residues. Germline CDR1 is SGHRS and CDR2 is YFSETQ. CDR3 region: CASSLPPSGKGGELFF. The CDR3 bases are TGCGCCAGCAGCTTGCCGCCTAGCGGCAAAGGTGGGGAGCTGTTTTTT.

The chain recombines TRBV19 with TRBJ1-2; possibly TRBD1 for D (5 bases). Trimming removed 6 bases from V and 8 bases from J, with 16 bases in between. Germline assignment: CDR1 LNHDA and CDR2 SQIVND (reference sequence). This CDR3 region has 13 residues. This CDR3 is CASSRQGFGGYTF. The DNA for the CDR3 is TGTGCCAGTAGCCGGCAGGGTTTTGGCGGCTACACCTTC.

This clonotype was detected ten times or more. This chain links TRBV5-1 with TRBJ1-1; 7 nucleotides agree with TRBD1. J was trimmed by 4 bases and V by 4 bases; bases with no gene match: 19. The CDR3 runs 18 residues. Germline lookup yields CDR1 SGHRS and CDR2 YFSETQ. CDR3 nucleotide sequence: TGCGCCAGCAGCGCTCCGGGACAGCTCAGGAGTGGGTCCACTGAAGCTTTCTTT. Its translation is CASSAPGQLRSGSTEAFF.

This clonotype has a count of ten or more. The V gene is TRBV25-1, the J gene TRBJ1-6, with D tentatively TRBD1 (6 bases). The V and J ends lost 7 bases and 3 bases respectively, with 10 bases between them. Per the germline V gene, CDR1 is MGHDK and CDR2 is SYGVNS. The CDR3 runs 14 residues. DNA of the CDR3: TGTGCCAGCACACAGGGAGTCTATAATTCACCCCTCCACTTT. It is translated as CASTQGVYNSPLHF.

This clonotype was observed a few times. Here the CDR3 reads CASSDGGAAFF. The DNA for the CDR3 is TGTGCCAGCAGTGATGGGGGGGCAGCTTTCTTT. The chain uses TRBV2 and TRBJ1-1; TRBD1 might be the D (6 bases). CDR3 length: 11 amino acids. Germline CDR1 is SNHLY and CDR2 is FYNNEI. V was trimmed by 3 bases and J by 10 bases, leaving 9 bases between them.

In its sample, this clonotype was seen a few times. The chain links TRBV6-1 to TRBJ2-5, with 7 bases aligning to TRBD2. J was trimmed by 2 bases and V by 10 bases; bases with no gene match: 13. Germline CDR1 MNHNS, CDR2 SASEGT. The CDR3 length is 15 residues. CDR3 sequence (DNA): TGTGCCACCAGACGGGGCGGGGGTGGACAAGAGACCCAGTACTTC. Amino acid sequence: CATRRGGGGQETQYF.

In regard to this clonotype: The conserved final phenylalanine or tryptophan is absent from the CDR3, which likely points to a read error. The CDR3 sequence: CSVAMQGRNSPLHL. The CDR3 region has the DNA TGCAGCGTTGCGATGCAGGGTCGGAATTCACCCCTCCACCTT. V gene TRBV29-1 combines with J gene TRBJ1-6, with D possibly TRBD1 on 5 matching bases. Trimming took off 4 bases at V and 7 bases at J, with 14 bases between the two ends. This CDR3 has 14 residues. Germline V gene lookup returns CDR1 SQVTM and CDR2 ANQGSEA.

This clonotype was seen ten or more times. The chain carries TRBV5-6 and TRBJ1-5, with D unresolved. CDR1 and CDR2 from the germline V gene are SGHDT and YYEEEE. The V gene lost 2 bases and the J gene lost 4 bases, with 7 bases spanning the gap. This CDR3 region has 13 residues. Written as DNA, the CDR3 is TGTGCCAGCAGCTTAAGATGGAATCAGCCCCAGCATTTT. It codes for CASSLRWNQPQHF.

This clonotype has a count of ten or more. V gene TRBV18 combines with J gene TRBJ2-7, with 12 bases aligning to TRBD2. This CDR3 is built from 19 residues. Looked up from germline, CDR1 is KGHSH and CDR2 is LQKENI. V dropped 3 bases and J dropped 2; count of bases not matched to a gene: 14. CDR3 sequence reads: CASSPGGLAGLTFPYEQYF. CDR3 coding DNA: TGTGCCAGCTCACCTGGGGGACTAGCGGGCCTCACCTTTCCCTACGAGCAGTACTTC. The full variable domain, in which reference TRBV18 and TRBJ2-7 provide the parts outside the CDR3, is NAGVMQNPRHLVRRRGQEARLRCSPMKGHSHVYWYRQLPEEGLKFMVYLQKENIIDESGMPKERFSAEFPKEGPSILRIQQVVRGDSAAYFCASSPGGLAGLTFPYEQYFGPGTRLTVT.

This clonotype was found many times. In nucleotides, the CDR3 is TGTGCCAGCATTGGACTAGCTGCAGATACGCAGTATTTT. Translation: CASIGLAADTQYF. The chain recombines TRBV2 with TRBJ2-3, with 8 bases matching TRBD2. Germline V gene lookup returns CDR1 SNHLY and CDR2 FYNNEI. The CDR3 is 13 amino acids. V dropped 7 bases and J dropped 4; count of bases not matched to a gene: 4.

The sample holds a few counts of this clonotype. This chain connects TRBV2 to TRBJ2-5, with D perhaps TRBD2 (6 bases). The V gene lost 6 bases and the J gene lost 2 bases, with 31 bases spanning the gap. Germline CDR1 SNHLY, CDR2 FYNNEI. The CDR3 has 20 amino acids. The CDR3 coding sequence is TGTGCCAGCAGACCCCGCTTTTGGGGGGAGGCCCTGAATGCACAAGAGACCCAGTACTTC. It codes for CASRPRFWGEALNAQETQYF.

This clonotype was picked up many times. CDR3 amino acids: CATSRGLAGEQYF. The CDR3 nucleotides are TGTGCCACCAGCAGAGGACTAGCGGGAGAGCAGTACTTC. This chain uses TRBV15 with TRBJ2-7; 11 bases map to TRBD2. J gave up 7 bases and V 1 base, and 0 bases lay outside the gene matches. Germline-derived CDR1 and CDR2 are LNHNV and YYDKDF (reference sequence). This CDR3 contains 13 residues.

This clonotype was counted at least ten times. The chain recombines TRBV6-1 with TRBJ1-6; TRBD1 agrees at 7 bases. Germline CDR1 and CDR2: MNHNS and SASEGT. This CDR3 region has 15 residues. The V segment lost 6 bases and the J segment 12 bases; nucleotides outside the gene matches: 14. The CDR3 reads CASSITRTGDKPLHF. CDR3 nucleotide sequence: TGTGCCAGCAGCATAACCCGGACAGGTGACAAACCCCTCCACTTT.

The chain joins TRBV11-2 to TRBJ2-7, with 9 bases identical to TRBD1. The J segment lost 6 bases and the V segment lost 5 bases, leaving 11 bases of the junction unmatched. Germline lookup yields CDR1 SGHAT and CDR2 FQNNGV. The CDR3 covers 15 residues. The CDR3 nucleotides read TGTGCCAGCAGCACCCTGGGGACAGGGAGAGGCGAGCAGTACTTC. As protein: CASSTLGTGRGEQYF.

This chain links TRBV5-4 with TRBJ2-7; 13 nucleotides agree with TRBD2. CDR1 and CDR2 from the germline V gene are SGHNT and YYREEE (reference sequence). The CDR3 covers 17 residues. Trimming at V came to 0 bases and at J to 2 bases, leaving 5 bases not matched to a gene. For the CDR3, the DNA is TGTGCCAGCAGCTTGGGAGGACTAGCGGGAGCTACCTACGAGCAGTACTTC. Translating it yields CASSLGGLAGATYEQYF.

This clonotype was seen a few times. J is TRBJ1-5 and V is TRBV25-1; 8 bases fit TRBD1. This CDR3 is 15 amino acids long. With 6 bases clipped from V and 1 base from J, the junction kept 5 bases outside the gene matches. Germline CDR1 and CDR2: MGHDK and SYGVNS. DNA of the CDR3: TGTGCCAGCAGAGGCCGACAGGGGAGCAATCAGCCCCAGCATTTT. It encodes CASRGRQGSNQPQHF. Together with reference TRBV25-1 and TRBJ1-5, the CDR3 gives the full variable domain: EADIYQTPRYLVIGTGKKITLECSQTMGHDKMYWYQQDPGMELHLIHYSYGVNSTEKGDLSSESTVSRIRTEHFPLTLESARPSHTSQYLCASRGRQGSNQPQHFGDGTRLSIL.

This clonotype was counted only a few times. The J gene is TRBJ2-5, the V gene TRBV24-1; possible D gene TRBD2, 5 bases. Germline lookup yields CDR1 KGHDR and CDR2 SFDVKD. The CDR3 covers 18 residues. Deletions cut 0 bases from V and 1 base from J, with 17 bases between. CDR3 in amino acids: CATSDLGVARDLQETQYF. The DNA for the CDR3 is TGTGCCACCAGTGATTTGGGAGTAGCGAGAGACCTCCAAGAGACCCAGTACTTC.

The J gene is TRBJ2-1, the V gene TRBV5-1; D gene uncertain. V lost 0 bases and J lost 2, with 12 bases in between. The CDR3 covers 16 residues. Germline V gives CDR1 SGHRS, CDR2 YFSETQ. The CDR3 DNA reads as TGCGCCAGCAGCTTGGATATAGTGGGCCCCTACAATGAGCAGTTCTTC. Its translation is CASSLDIVGPYNEQFF. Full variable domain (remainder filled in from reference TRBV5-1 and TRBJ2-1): KAGVTQTPRYLIKTRGQQVTLSCSPISGHRSVSWYQQTPGQGLQFLFEYFSETQRNKGNFPGRFSGRQFSNSRSEMNVSTLELGDSALYLCASSLDIVGPYNEQFFGPGTRLTVL.

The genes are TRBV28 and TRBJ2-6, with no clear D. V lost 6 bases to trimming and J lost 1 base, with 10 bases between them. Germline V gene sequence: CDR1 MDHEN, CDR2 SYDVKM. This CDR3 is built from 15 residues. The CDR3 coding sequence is TGTGCCAGCAGCCTACTCCAATCTGGGGCCAACGTCCTGACTTTC. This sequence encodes CASSLLQSGANVLTF.

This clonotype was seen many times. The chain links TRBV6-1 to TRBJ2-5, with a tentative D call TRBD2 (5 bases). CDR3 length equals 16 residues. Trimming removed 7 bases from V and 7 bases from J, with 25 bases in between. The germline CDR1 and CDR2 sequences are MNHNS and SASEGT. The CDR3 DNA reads TGTGCCAGCACCTGGGGTGAGACCGCTGAGGGAACGACCCAGTACTTC. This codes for CASTWGETAEGTTQYF.

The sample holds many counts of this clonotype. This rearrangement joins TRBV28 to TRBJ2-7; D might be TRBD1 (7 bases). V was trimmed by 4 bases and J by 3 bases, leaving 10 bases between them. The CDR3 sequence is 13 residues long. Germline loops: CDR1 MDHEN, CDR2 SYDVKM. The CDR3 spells CASSSGGLYEQYF. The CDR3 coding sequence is TGTGCCAGCAGTTCAGGGGGACTCTACGAGCAGTACTTC.

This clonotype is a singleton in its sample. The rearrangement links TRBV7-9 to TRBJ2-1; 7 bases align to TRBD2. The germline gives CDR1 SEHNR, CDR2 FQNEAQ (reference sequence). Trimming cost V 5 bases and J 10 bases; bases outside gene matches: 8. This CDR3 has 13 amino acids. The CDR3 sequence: CASSRPGGWEQFF. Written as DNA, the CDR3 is TGTGCCAGCAGCCGCCCGGGAGGTTGGGAGCAGTTCTTC. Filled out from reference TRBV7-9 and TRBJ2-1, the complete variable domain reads DTGVSQNPRHKITKRGQNVTFRCDPISEHNRLYWYRQTLGQGPEFLTYFQNEAQLEKSRLLSDRFSAERPKGSFSTLEIQRTEQGDSAMYLCASSRPGGWEQFFGPGTRLTVL.

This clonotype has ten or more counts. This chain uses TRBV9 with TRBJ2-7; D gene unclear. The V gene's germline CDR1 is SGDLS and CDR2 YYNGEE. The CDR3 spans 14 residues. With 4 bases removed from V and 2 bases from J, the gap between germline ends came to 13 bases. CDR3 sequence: CASSPLSGPYEQYF. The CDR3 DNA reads TGTGCCAGCAGCCCACTATCTGGGCCCTACGAGCAGTACTTC.

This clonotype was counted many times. CDR3 coding DNA: TGTGCCAGCAGCTCCGCCTACAATGAGCAGTTCTTC. It codes for CASSSAYNEQFF. V usage is TRBV28 and J usage is TRBJ2-1; D ambiguous. The CDR3 runs 12 residues. From germline, CDR1 is MDHEN and CDR2 SYDVKM. V was clipped by 6 bases and J by 2 bases, with 5 bases between them.

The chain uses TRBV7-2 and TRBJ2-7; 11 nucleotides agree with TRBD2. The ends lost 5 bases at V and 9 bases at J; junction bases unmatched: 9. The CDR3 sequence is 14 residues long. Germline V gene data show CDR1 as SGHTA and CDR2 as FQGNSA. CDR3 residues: CASSIVAGGEGQYF. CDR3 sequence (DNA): TGTGCCAGCAGCATAGTAGCGGGAGGGGAGGGGCAGTACTTC.

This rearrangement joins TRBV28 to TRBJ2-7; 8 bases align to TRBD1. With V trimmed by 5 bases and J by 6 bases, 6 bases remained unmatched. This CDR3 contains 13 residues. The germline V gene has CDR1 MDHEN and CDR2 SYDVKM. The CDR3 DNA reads TGTGCCAGCAGTCAGCCAGGGGGCGCCGAGCAGTACTTC. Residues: CASSQPGGAEQYF.